This T cell receptor (beta chain) was retrieved from a study of a mutant IDH1 vaccine in newly diagnosed glioma. Looking at the study overall: Patients previously underwent radiotherapy, temozolomide, or both, and most underwent both.

Regarding the study as a whole: Whatever changes occurred in top peripheral T cell clonotypes seemed unrelated to pseudoprogression. Vaccine-induced immune responses occurred in 90% to 95% of patients.

The sample's time point: baseline, week 1 (first vaccination visit). The sample's treatment: pre-vaccination baseline after standard-of-care therapy. The astrocytomas were IDH1-mutant, ATRX-negative, and WHO grade 3 or 4. Concerning this clone itself: Its antigen is undetermined.

The CDR3 covers 11 residues. V shed 4 bases and J shed 11 bases, with 11 bases lying between them. Germline CDR1 is MDHEN and CDR2 is SYDVKM. Here immunoSEQ multiplex PCR was the method, and the copy in TCRdb shows in-frame clones only, minus some. This table has around 92,000 clones, 85% to 90% appearing once. The chain joins TRBV28 to TRBJ1-1, with TRBD1 as a possible D gene (5 bases). The source was PBMCs, collected from a glioma patient treated with radiotherapy, temozolomide or both. This TCR was recovered from a woman aged 45-60 years with glioma. The DNA for the CDR3 is TGTGCCAGCAGTTCCAATACAGGTGCTTTCTTT. Its translation is CASSSNTGAFF.